A single sample gave rise to the 12 T cell receptor beta chains below, sequenced in a study of T cell changes during pregnancy in multiple sclerosis. Libraries were prepared by immunoSEQ multiplex PCR; TCRdb keeps only in-frame clonotypes and omits some of them. The sample consists of around 80,000 clones, 94% of them appearing once. The material sequenced was peripheral blood, taken in the second trimester of pregnancy. The receptors were sampled from a female donor in good health, enrolled as a control in a pregnancy study.

J is TRBJ2-7 and V is TRBV7-9, with D possibly TRBD1 on 6 matching bases. The V end lost 2 bases, the J end lost 3 bases, and 11 bases lay between the germline ends. The V gene's germline CDR1 is SEHNR and CDR2 FQNEAQ (reference sequence). The CDR3 runs 14 residues. The CDR3 bases are TGTGCCAGCAGCTTAACGCAGGGGAGCTACGAGCAGTACTTC. This sequence encodes CASSLTQGSYEQYF.

The chain recombines TRBV6-5 with TRBJ2-3, with TRBD2 matching over 13 bases. V shed 6 bases, J shed 11 bases, and the junction held 5 bases outside the gene matches. The V gene's germline CDR1 is MNHEY and CDR2 SVGAGI. There are 13 residues in the CDR3. In nucleotides, the CDR3 is TGTGCCAGCAGCCCCGGGACTAGCGGGGTGCAGTATTTT. Its translation is CASSPGTSGVQYF.

The chain employs TRBV9 and TRBJ1-1, with a possible D match to TRBD1 (5 bases). The V end was cut by 4 bases, the J end by 3 bases, with 16 bases between. The CDR3 spans 15 residues. The germline CDR1 and CDR2 sequences are SGDLS and YYNGEE. The CDR3 region has the DNA TGTGCCAGCAGCTTCCAATGGGGAGGGGACACTGAAGCTTTCTTT. Encoded protein: CASSFQWGGDTEAFF.

The chain employs TRBV28 and TRBJ2-7, with D possibly TRBD1 on 5 matching bases. CDR1 and CDR2 (germline): MDHEN, SYDVKM. The V end lost 2 bases, the J end lost 4 bases, and 12 bases lay between the germline ends. The CDR3 length is 14 residues. DNA of the CDR3: TGTGCCAGCAGTTTACGCACAGGCTGGTACGAGCAGTACTTC. This translates into CASSLRTGWYEQYF.

The rearrangement joins TRBV11-2 to TRBJ1-2; 9 bases are shared with TRBD1. V lost 6 bases to trimming and J lost 7 bases; unmatched junction nucleotides: 6. The CDR3 loop spans 13 amino acids. Germline V CDR1 and CDR2: SGHAT, FQNNGV. CDR3 DNA sequence: TGTGCCAGCAGGCCGACAGGGGGTGGTGGCTACACCTTC. This gives the protein CASRPTGGGGYTF.

This chain links TRBV5-1 with TRBJ1-4; D uncertain. V dropped 2 bases and J dropped 8 bases, with 10 bases sitting between them. The CDR3 spans 13 residues. Germline CDR1 reads SGHRS; CDR2 reads YFSETQ. As DNA, the CDR3 is TGCGCCAGCAGCTTTACCGGGGAAGAAAAACTGTTTTTT. Residues: CASSFTGEEKLFF.

The V and J genes are TRBV6-1 and TRBJ1-5; 7 bases map to TRBD1. The CDR3 has 14 residues. Germline CDR1 MNHNS, CDR2 SASEGT. The trim removed 7 bases at V and 1 base at J, leaving 4 bases unmatched. CDR3 region: CASTGGKSNQPQHF. The CDR3 region has the DNA TGTGCCAGCACAGGGGGAAAAAGCAATCAGCCCCAGCATTTT.

The chain is built from TRBV6-5 and TRBJ2-1, with D perhaps matching TRBD2 (6 bases). The CDR3 has 15 residues. CDR1 and CDR2 from the germline V gene are MNHEY and SVGAGI. With 1 base removed from V and 6 bases from J, the gap between germline ends came to 13 bases. The CDR3 loop is CASSYYLAGPNEQFF. The CDR3 DNA follows: TGTGCCAGCAGTTACTATCTCGCGGGGCCCAATGAGCAGTTCTTC.

J is TRBJ2-7 and V is TRBV11-2; 8 bases agree with TRBD2. Germline lookup yields CDR1 SGHAT and CDR2 FQNNGV. The CDR3 is 15 amino acids. Trimming cost V 8 bases and J 3 bases; bases outside gene matches: 12. The CDR3 spells CASRRGGGRGYEQYF. As DNA, the CDR3 is TGTGCCAGCCGCCGGGGGGGAGGGAGAGGCTACGAGCAGTACTTC.

The J gene is TRBJ1-4, the V gene TRBV2; D ambiguous. This CDR3 spans 13 amino acids. The germline V gene has CDR1 SNHLY and CDR2 FYNNEI. With 7 bases removed from V and 5 bases from J, the gap between germline ends came to 11 bases. The chain's CDR3 is CASTPPGNEKLFF. The CDR3 region has the DNA TGTGCCAGCACCCCCCCGGGGAATGAAAAACTGTTTTTT.

This sequence joins TRBV5-4 and TRBJ2-7; TRBD1 might be the D (6 bases). The CDR3 runs 16 residues. Germline values: CDR1 SGHNT, CDR2 YYREEE (reference sequence). V was pared by 0 bases and J by 0 bases, with 13 bases between. CDR3 in amino acids: CASSLAYRENSYEQYF. In DNA form, the CDR3 reads TGTGCCAGCAGCTTGGCCTACAGGGAAAACTCCTACGAGCAGTACTTC.

This chain links TRBV5-1 with TRBJ2-7, with D tentatively TRBD1 (5 bases). Germline V gene sequence: CDR1 SGHRS, CDR2 YFSETQ. The CDR3 length is 12 residues. V lost 0 bases, J lost 5 bases, and 6 bases lay in between. The CDR3 sequence: CASSLGGHEQYF. The DNA for the CDR3 is TGCGCCAGCAGCTTGGGGGGCCACGAGCAGTACTTC.